These 4 T cell receptor beta chains originate from one sample sequenced in a study of blood T cell repertoires in COVID-19. Produced via immunoSEQ multiplex PCR; TCRdb's table is partial and in-frame only. The table has roughly 500,000 clones, around 89% seen once. Sequences were obtained from PBMCs or T cells enriched from blood (not recorded which). All receptors come from a woman in her forties who had recovered from COVID-19.

This chain's CDR3 is CAISELWHNTGELFF. CDR3 sequence (DNA): TGTGCCATCAGTGAGCTGTGGCATAACACCGGGGAGCTGTTTTTT. The gene calls are TRBV10-3 and TRBJ2-2; D is unclear. The CDR3 extends over 15 amino acids. Trimming stripped 2 bases from V and 2 bases from J, with 9 bases between. CDR1 is ENHRY and CDR2 is SYGVKD in the germline V gene.

CDR3 residues: CASRSGTGGGYTF. CDR3 sequence (DNA): TGTGCCAGCAGGTCCGGGACAGGAGGAGGCTACACCTTC. The rearrangement joins TRBV27 to TRBJ1-2; 8 bases map to TRBD1. V lost 6 bases to trimming and J lost 8 bases; unmatched junction nucleotides: 8. CDR1 and CDR2 (germline): MNHEY, SMNVEV (reference sequence). The CDR3 length is 13 residues.

This sequence joins TRBV12-3 or TRBV12-4 and TRBJ2-1; the D gene is possibly TRBD2 (5 bases). This CDR3 spans 13 amino acids. V shed 7 bases and J shed 1 base, with 8 bases lying between them. CDR3 in DNA: TGTGCCAGCACTTCGGGGTCCTACAATGAGCAGTTCTTC. It codes for CASTSGSYNEQFF.

The chain is built from TRBV2 and TRBJ2-1, with D possibly TRBD2 on 5 matching bases. The CDR3 loop spans 13 amino acids. V dropped 7 bases and J dropped 0 bases, with 7 bases sitting between them. Germline CDR1 is SNHLY and CDR2 is FYNNEI. The CDR3 protein is CASIGSSYNEQFF. Written as DNA, the CDR3 is TGTGCCAGCATTGGGAGCTCCTACAATGAGCAGTTCTTC.